The rows below give T cell receptor beta chains drawn from one sample of a study of T cells in Graves' hyperthyroidism and ophthalmopathy. MiXCR was run by TCRdb on the multiplex PCR reads, yielding one entry per CDR3 protein. The sample contains some 530,000 distinct CDR3 sequences, 22% of which appear only once. The sample consisted of blood. The receptors were gathered from an older woman with Graves' ophthalmopathy. Each CDR3 is given with its conserved first and last residue. Each record gives: J gene, V gene, D gene, clone size, CDR3 DNA, CDR3 protein. D genes are given only for firm matches. Rows may omit the clone size; those that give it use once, few, many or a size class.

TRBJ2-1 | TRBV6-5 | - | - | TGTGCCAGCAGTTACTCGGTGGTTGGTGAGCAGTTCTTC | CASSYSVVGEQFF
TRBJ2-7 | TRBV12-3/TRBV12-4 | - | - | TGTGCCAGCAGTTTAGTTCCCAGCGCCCAATACGAGCAGTACTTC | CASSLVPSAQYEQYF
TRBJ2-2 | TRBV5-4 | - | - | TGTGCCAGCAGCTTGGCCTCTAGCTTGAACACCGGGGAGCTGTTTTTT | CASSLASSLNTGELFF
TRBJ2-7 | TRBV2 | TRBD2 | few | TGTGCCAGCAGTGGCGGACATCCTGGACTAGTTATCATGTACGAGCAGTACTTC | CASSGGHPGLVIMYEQYF
TRBJ2-1 | TRBV20-1 | TRBD2 | - | TGCAGTGCTAGTGGACAGACTAGCGGGAGTTTTGAGCAGTTCTTC | CSASGQTSGSFEQFF
TRBJ2-7 | TRBV20-1 | - | few | TGCAGTGCTAATGGAAGGCTAGCGTCATACGAGCAGTACTTC | CSANGRLASYEQYF
TRBJ2-3 | TRBV7-3 | - | many | TGTGCCAGCAGCTTAGACGGCCGGGAGACCTATACGCAGTATTTT | CASSLDGRETYTQYF
TRBJ2-7 | TRBV19 | TRBD2 | - | TGTGCCAGTAGTATAGGGCTAGCGGGCCCTTCCTACGAGCAGTACTTC | CASSIGLAGPSYEQYF
TRBJ2-1 | TRBV6-1 | TRBD2 | many | TGTGCCAGCAGTGAACTAGCGGGAGTTATTAATGAGCAGTTCTTC | CASSELAGVINEQFF
TRBJ2-7 | TRBV6-2/TRBV6-3 | - | many | TGTGCCAGCAGTTACCGAGCGGAACGCTACGAGCAGTACTTC | CASSYRAERYEQYF